This T cell receptor (beta chain) was captured by sequencing in a study of beta chain features in type 1 diabetes. Study-wide findings and caveats: Among type 1 diabetes patients, VDJ junctions had fewer insertions and more deletions. The similarity of naive, central memory and Treg TCRB repertoires appeared greater among patients than among healthy donors. Moderately but significantly shorter TCRB CDR3s were found in Type 1 diabetes patients in all four CD4+ subsets.

This clone was seen more than once but under ten times. Its antigen is not identified. As every portion of the isolated RNA was reverse transcribed, the sequencing read expressed TCRB transcripts. Clones were sequenced by immunoSEQ multiplex PCR, and TCRdb holds only the in-frame ones, with some missing. The sample contains around 250,000 clones, 20% to 25% of which appear only once. The germline V gene encodes CDR1 SGDLS and CDR2 YYNGEE. This CDR3 spans 15 amino acids. Trimming left V 4 bases short and J 5 bases short, with 18 bases between. CD45RO/CCR7/CD25/CD127/CD95/CD27 separated CD4+ naive, central memory, regulatory and stem cell-like memory cells by sorting. Over 95% purity was reached by all sorted populations.

The TCR was taken from a woman under 40 with type 1 diabetes. Sequencing was performed on naive CD4+ T cells from blood. This chain links TRBV9 with TRBJ2-5, with D possibly TRBD2 on 6 matching bases. The CDR3 region is CASSLGHSREETQYF. For the CDR3, the DNA is TGTGCCAGCAGCCTTGGACACTCTCGGGAGGAGACCCAGTACTTC.